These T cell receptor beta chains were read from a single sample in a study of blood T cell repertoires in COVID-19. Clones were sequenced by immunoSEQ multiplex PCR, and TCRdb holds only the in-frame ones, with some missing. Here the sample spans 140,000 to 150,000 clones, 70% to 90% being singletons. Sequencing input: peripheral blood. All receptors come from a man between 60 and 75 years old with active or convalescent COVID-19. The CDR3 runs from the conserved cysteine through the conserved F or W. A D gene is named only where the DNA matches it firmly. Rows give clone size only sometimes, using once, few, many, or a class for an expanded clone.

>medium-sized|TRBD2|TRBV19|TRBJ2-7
TGTGCCAGTAGTAGGGGTCTGGTAGGGACTAGCGACTCCTACGAGCAGTACTTC
CASSRGLVGTSDSYEQYF
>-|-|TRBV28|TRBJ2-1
TGTGCCAGCAGTTTATTACAGAGCTCCTACAATGAGCAGTTCTTC
CASSLLQSSYNEQFF
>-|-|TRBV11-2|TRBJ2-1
TGTGCCAGCAGCCACAGAGGAGGGGCGGTTGAGCAGTTCTTC
CASSHRGGAVEQFF
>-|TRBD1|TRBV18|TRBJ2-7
TGTGCCAGCTCAGACCAGGGGGCAGGAGACGAGCAGTACTTC
CASSDQGAGDEQYF
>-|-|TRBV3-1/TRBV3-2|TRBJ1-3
TGTGCCAGCAGCCAAGTCGTACAGCCGGGAAACACCATATATTTT
CASSQVVQPGNTIYF
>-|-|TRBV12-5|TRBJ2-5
TGTGCTAGTGGTTCCTACCCGGGGGAGACCCAGTACTTC
CASGSYPGETQYF
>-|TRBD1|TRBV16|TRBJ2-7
TGTGCCAGCAGCCTTATCGGTCGGGACAGGGAGAACGAGCAGTACTTC
CASSLIGRDRENEQYF
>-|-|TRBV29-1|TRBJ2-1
TGCAGCGTTGAAGAGTTCAGGACACCAGGCAATGAGCAGTTCTTC
CSVEEFRTPGNEQFF
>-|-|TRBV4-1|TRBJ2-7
TGCGCCAGCAGCCAGGCTACTAGTCGCTCCTACGAGCAGTACTTC
CASSQATSRSYEQYF
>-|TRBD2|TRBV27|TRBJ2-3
TGTGCCACTTCTAGCGGGTGGGCAGATACGCAGTATTTT
CATSSGWADTQYF
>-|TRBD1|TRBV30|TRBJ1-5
TGTGCCTGGGGACAGGATAGCAATCAGCCCCAGCATTTT
CAWGQDSNQPQHF
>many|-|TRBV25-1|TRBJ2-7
TGTGCCACCAGTCAGGGTCGAGAGCAGTACTTC
CATSQGREQYF
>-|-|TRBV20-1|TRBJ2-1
TGCAGTGCTATCAGGGTCAATGAGCAGTTCTTC
CSAIRVNEQFF
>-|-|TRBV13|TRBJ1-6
TGTGCCAGCAGCTTTAGAGGTGATGATTCACCCCTCCACTTT
CASSFRGDDSPLHF
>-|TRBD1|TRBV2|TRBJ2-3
TGTGCCAGCAGTGGACAGGGGGCATTAGATACGCAGTATTTT
CASSGQGALDTQYF
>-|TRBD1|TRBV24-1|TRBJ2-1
TGTGCCACCAGTGATTTGAAAGGGCAGGGGGCTGGCAATGAGCAGTTCTTC
CATSDLKGQGAGNEQFF
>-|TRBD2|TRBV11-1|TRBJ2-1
TGTGCCAGCAGCTCGGGACTAGCGGGTTACAATGAGCAGTTCTTC
CASSSGLAGYNEQFF
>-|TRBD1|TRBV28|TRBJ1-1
TGTGCCAGCAGCTTGGCAGGGGGGTCCGGTCGGGCTTTCTTT
CASSLAGGSGRAFF
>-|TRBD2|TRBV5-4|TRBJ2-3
TGTGCCAGCAGCTTGGGACTAGCGGGAGAGGATACGCAGTATTTT
CASSLGLAGEDTQYF
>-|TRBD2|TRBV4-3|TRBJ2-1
TGCGCCAGCAGCCCTCAGAGTAGCGGGCTTAAGGGTTCCGATGAGCAGTTCTTC
CASSPQSSGLKGSDEQFF
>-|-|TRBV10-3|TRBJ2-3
TGTGCCATCGGCGATACGCAGTATTTT
CAIGDTQYF
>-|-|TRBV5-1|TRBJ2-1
TGCGCCAGCAGCCCCGGGTCGCCCCTCTACAATGAGCAGTTCTTC
CASSPGSPLYNEQFF
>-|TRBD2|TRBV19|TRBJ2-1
TGTGCCAGTGGTACGGGAGGGGGCTCCTACAATGAGCAGTTCTTC
CASGTGGGSYNEQFF
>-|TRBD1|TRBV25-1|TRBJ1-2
TGTGCCAGCAGTGAAGGGACAGCTACTTACTATGGCTACACCTTC
CASSEGTATYYGYTF
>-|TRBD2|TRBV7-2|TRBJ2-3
TGTGCCAGCAGCTTTCAGTCCGGCGGGAGGGGAGCCACAGATACGCAGTATTTT
CASSFQSGGRGATDTQYF
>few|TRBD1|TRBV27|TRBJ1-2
TGTGCCAGCAGTTTCGCAGGGGGCTATGGCTACACCTTC
CASSFAGGYGYTF
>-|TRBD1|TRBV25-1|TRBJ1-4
TGTGCCAGCAGATACAGGGGCGCTAATGAAAAACTGTTTTTT
CASRYRGANEKLFF
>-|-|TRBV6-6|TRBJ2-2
TGTGCCAGCAGGGCGGATCTCTCCTCCGGGGAGCTGTTTTTT
CASRADLSSGELFF
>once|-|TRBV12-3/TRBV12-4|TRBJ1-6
TGTGCCAGCAGTCCAGGCGGGGGAAGTCCCCTCCACTTT
CASSPGGGSPLHF
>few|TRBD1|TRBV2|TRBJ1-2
TGTGCCAGCAGTGACCCCGGACAGGGGGACTATGGCTACACCTTC
CASSDPGQGDYGYTF
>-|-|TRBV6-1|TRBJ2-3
TGTGCCAGCAGTGAAATTATTACAGATACGCAGTATTTT
CASSEIITDTQYF
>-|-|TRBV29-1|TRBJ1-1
TGCAGCGTGGGGCATTCTCGGCAACCTCAGGAGACTGAAGCTTTCTTT
CSVGHSRQPQETEAFF
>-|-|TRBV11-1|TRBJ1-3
TGTGCCAGCAGCCTCAGCGCGTTCTCTGGAAACACCATATATTTT
CASSLSAFSGNTIYF
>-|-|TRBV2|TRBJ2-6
TGTGCCAGCAGTCGGACAGCCTCTGGGGCCAACGTCCTGACTTTC
CASSRTASGANVLTF
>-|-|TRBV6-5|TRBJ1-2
TGTGCCAGCAGTACTAATGTTTGGGACTATGGCTACACCTTC
CASSTNVWDYGYTF
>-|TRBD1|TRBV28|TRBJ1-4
TGTGCCAGCGGGCGACAGGGGCTTAATGAAAAACTGTTTTTT
CASGRQGLNEKLFF
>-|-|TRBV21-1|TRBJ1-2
TGTGCCAGCAGCAACGGGGTTCTTGTGGACGGCTACACCTTC
CASSNGVLVDGYTF
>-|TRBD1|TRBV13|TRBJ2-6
TGTGCCAGCAGCGAACAGGGGGCTGGGGCCAACGTCCTGACTTTC
CASSEQGAGANVLTF
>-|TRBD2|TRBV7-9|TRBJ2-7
TGTGCCAGCAGCACCTCTGGACTAGCGGGAATCTACGAGCAGTACTTC
CASSTSGLAGIYEQYF
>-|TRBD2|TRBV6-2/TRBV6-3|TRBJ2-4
TGTGCCAGCAGTTCCTTGAGAGGGAGGGGCAGTAACATTCAGTACTTC
CASSSLRGRGSNIQYF
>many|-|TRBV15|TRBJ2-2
TGTGCCACCAGCACAGGGGTTGGCGGGGAGCTGTTTTTT
CATSTGVGGELFF
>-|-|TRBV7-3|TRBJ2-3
TGTGCCAGCAGCCAGGACGGGGTTAGCACAGATACGCAGTATTTT
CASSQDGVSTDTQYF
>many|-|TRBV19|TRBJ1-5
TGTGCCAGTAGTATACAGGGAAGCAATCAGCCCCAGCATTTT
CASSIQGSNQPQHF
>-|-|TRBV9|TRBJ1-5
TGTGCCAGCAGCGTAGGTTATGGAGGAAATCAGCCCCAGCATTTT
CASSVGYGGNQPQHF
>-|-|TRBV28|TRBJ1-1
TGTGCCAGCAGTTTAGGCAGGGGCGTGCACACTGAAGCTTTCTTT
CASSLGRGVHTEAFF
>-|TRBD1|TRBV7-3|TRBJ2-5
TGTGCCAGCAGCTTATTAGGGGACAGGGAGACCCAGTACTTC
CASSLLGDRETQYF
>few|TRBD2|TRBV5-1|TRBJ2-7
TGCGCCAGCATCCCTCGCCCGGGGGGGACCTACGAGCAGTACTTC
CASIPRPGGTYEQYF
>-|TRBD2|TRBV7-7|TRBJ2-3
TGTGCCAGCAGCTTAAGCGGGAGAACCGATACGCAGTATTTT
CASSLSGRTDTQYF
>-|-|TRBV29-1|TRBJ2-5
TGCAGCGTTGAAAAGGCAGGACTGTACCAAGAGACCCAGTACTTC
CSVEKAGLYQETQYF
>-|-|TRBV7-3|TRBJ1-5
TGTGCCAGCAGCTCCACCCAGGGGCAGCCCCAGCATTTT
CASSSTQGQPQHF
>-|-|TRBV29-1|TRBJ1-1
TGCAGCGTTGAAGTGGCAGTGAACACTGAAGCTTTCTTT
CSVEVAVNTEAFF
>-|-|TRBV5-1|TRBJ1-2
TGCGCCAGCAGCCACGATGGACAGTTTAACTATGGCTACACCTTC
CASSHDGQFNYGYTF
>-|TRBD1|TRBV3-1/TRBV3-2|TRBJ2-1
TGTGCCAGCAGCCAAGCCTACAGGGGGAATGAGCAGTTCTTC
CASSQAYRGNEQFF
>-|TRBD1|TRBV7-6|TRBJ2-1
TGTGCCAGCAGCTTAGGGGCAGGGGGACCGCTCTCCTACAATGAGCAGTTCTTC
CASSLGAGGPLSYNEQFF
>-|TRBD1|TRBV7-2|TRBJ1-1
TGTGCCAGCAGCTTAGGGACAGGCAACACTGAAGCTTTCTTT
CASSLGTGNTEAFF
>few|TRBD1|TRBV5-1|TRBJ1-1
TGCGCCAGCAGCTTGGGGACAGGGGTTATGAACACTGAAGCTTTCTTT
CASSLGTGVMNTEAFF
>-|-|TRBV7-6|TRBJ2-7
TGTGCCAGCAGCTTAATGGCTTTAGGAGGGCAGTACTTC
CASSLMALGGQYF
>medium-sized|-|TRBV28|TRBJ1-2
TGTGCCAGCACCGGTACCTCAGGGAGGGCCTATGGCTACACCTTC
CASTGTSGRAYGYTF
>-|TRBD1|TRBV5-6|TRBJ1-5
TGTGCCAGCAGCTTGGGACAGGGTGTTTATAGCAATCAGCCCCAGCATTTT
CASSLGQGVYSNQPQHF
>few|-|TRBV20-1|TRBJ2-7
TGCAGTGCTAGTGTGGAGGGGAGCTCCTACGAGCAGTACTTC
CSASVEGSSYEQYF